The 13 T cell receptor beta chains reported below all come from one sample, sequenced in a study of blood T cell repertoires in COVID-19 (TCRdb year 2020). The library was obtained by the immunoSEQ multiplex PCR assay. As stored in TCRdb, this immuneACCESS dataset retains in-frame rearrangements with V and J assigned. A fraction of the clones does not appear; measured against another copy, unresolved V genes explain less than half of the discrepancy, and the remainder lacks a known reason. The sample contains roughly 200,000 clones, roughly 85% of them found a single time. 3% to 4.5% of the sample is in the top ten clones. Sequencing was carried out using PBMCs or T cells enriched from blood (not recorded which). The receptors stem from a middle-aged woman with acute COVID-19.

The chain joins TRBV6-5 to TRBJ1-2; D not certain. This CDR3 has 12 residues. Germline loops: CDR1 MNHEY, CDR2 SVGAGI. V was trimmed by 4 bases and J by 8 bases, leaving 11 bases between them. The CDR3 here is CASSLSGGGYTF. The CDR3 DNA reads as TGTGCCAGCAGTTTATCGGGAGGCGGCTACACCTTC.

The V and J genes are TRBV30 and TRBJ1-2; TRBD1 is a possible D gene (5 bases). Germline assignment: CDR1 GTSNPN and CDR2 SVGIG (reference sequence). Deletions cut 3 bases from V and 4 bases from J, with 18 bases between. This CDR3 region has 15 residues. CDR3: CAWSVTVRETYGYTF. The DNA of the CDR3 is TGTGCCTGGAGCGTAACCGTCAGGGAAACCTATGGCTACACCTTC.

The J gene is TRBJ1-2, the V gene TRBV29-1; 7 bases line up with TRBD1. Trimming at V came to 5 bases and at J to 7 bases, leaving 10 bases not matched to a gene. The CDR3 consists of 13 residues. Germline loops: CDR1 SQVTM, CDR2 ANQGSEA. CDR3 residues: CSVIQGIRGGYTF. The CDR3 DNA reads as TGCAGCGTTATACAGGGGATTAGAGGTGGCTACACCTTC.

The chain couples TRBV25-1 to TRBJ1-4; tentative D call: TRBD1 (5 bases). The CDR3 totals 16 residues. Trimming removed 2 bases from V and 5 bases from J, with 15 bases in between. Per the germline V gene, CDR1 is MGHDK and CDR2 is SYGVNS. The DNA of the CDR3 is TGTGCCAGCAGTGAACTAGCGAGGGGAGGAAATGAAAAACTGTTTTTT. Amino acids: CASSELARGGNEKLFF.

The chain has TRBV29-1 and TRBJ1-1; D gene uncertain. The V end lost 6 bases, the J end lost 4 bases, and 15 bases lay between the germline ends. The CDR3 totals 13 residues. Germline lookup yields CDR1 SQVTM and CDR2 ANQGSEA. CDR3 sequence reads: CSVPPWAITEAFF. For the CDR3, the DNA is TGCAGCGTCCCCCCCTGGGCGATCACTGAAGCTTTCTTT.

The CDR3 bases are TGTGCCAGCAGCGCTTCCCGAGGATCCGGGGAGCTGTTTTTT. Residues: CASSASRGSGELFF. This sequence joins TRBV9 and TRBJ2-2; D gene ambiguous. Germline V gene lookup returns CDR1 SGDLS and CDR2 YYNGEE. V was shortened by 3 bases and J by 6 bases, with 12 bases between the two germline ends. This CDR3 comprises 14 residues.

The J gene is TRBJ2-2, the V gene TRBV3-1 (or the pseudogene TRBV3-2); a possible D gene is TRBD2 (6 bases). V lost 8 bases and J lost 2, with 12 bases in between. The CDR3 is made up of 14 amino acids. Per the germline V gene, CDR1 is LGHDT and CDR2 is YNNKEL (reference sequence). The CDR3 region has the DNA TGTGCCAGCCGTGGAGGGACTAACACCGGGGAGCTGTTTTTT. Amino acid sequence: CASRGGTNTGELFF.

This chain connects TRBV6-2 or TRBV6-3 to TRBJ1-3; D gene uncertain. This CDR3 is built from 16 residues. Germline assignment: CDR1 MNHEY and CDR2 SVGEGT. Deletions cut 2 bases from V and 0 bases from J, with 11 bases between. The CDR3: CASSYGSTSSGNTIYF. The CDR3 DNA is TGTGCCAGCAGTTACGGTTCCACGAGCTCTGGAAACACCATATATTTT.

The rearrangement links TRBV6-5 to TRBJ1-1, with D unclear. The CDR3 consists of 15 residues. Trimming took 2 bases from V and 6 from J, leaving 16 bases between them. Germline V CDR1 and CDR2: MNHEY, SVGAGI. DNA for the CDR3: TGTGCCAGCAGTTACGCCGTCCTACCTCCCCCTGAAGCTTTCTTT. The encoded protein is CASSYAVLPPPEAFF.

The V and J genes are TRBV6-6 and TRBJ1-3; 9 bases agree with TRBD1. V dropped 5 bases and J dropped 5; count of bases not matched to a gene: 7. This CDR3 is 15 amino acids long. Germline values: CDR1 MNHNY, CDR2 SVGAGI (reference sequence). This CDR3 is CASSMDRGERNTIYF. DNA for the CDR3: TGTGCCAGCAGTATGGACAGGGGTGAGCGAAACACCATATATTTT.

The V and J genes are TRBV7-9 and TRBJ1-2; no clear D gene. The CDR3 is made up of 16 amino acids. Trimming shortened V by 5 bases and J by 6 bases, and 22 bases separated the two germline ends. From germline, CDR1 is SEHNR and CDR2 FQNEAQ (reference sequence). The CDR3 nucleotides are TGTGCCAGCAGCATCCCGGGAGGGAGGATGGTGGATGGCTACACCTTC. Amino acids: CASSIPGGRMVDGYTF.

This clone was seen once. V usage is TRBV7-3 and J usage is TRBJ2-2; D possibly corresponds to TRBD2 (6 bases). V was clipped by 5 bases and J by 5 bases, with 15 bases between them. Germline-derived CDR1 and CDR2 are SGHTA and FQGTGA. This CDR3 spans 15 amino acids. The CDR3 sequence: CASSPRREPTGELFF. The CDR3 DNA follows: TGTGCCAGCAGCCCCCGGAGGGAACCTACCGGGGAGCTGTTTTTT.

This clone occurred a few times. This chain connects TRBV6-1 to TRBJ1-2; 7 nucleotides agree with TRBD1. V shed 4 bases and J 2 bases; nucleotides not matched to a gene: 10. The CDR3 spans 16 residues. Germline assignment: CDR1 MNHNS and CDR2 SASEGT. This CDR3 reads CASSVRRPTGNYGYTF. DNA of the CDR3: TGTGCCAGCAGTGTTCGGAGACCGACAGGGAACTATGGCTACACCTTC.